A single sample is the source of the 31 T cell receptor beta chains below, sequenced in a study of human thymus T cells. It was from resections taken during corrective heart surgery that the thymus tissue came. Some clones are missing from TCRdb's copy, which holds only in-frame ones; the method was immunoSEQ multiplex PCR. This sample has 70,000 to 75,000 clones, with 85% to 95% found just once. The sample consisted of thymus tissue. The receptor source for this set is a girl under three years old with a congenital heart defect but otherwise immunologically healthy.

The CDR3 loop is CASSLGDPADTQYF. For the CDR3, the DNA is TGTGCCAGCAGCTTAGGGGACCCCGCAGATACGCAGTATTTT. The V and J genes are TRBV7-9 and TRBJ2-3; D tentatively fits TRBD1 or TRBD2 (5 bases each). Germline-derived CDR1 and CDR2 are SEHNR and FQNEAQ (reference sequence). V lost 1 base and J lost 4, with 9 bases in between. This CDR3 region has 14 residues.

V is TRBV10-3 and J is TRBJ2-3, with a weak D call TRBD1 (6 bases). Trimming left V 8 bases short and J 3 bases short, with 9 bases between. CDR3 length: 12 residues. Per the germline V gene, CDR1 is ENHRY and CDR2 is SYGVKD. CDR3: CAIGTGTDTQYF. For the CDR3, the DNA is TGTGCCATCGGTACAGGGACAGATACGCAGTATTTT.

V and J are TRBV12-5 and TRBJ1-3, with D perhaps matching TRBD1 (5 bases). Germline assignment: CDR1 LGHNT and CDR2 FRNRAP. This CDR3 spans 13 amino acids. V was clipped by 7 bases and J by 5 bases, with 12 bases between them. The CDR3 loop reads CASASGLRNTIYF. CDR3 coding DNA: TGTGCTAGTGCCTCGGGACTTAGAAACACCATATATTTT. The full variable domain, completed using reference TRBV12-5 and TRBJ1-3, is DARVTQTPRHKVTEMGQEVTMRCQPILGHNTVFWYRQTMMQGLELLAYFRNRAPLDDSGMPKDRFSAEMPDATLATLKIQPSEPRDSAVYFCASASGLRNTIYFGEGSWLTVV.

The chain joins TRBV10-1 to TRBJ1-1; 7 bases are shared with TRBD1. The V gene end was trimmed by 5 bases and the J gene end by 2 bases; junction bases not matched to a gene: 8. The germline V gene has CDR1 WNHNN and CDR2 SYGVQD (reference sequence). CDR3 length: 15 amino acids. The CDR3 region has the DNA TGCGCCAGCAGTTCCCGGGACAGCCGAAACACTGAAGCTTTCTTT. Encoded protein: CASSSRDSRNTEAFF.

The DNA of the CDR3 is TGCGCCAGCAGTGAGGACAGACAAGAGACCCAGTACTTC. Amino acids: CASSEDRQETQYF. The chain combines TRBV10-2 with TRBJ2-5, with a tentative D call TRBD1 (5 bases). The CDR3 is 13 residues long. Per the germline V gene, CDR1 is WSHSY and CDR2 is SAAADI. Between the trimmed V and J ends, which lost 2 bases and 2 bases, there was a span of 6 bases.

The rearrangement links TRBV11-2 to TRBJ2-1, with 11 bases matching TRBD2. V shed 9 bases and J 3 bases; nucleotides not matched to a gene: 1. The CDR3 contains 13 residues. Germline assignment: CDR1 SGHAT and CDR2 FQNNGV. The CDR3 sequence is CASTSGGYNEQFF. The CDR3 DNA reads as TGTGCCAGTACTAGCGGGGGCTACAATGAGCAGTTCTTC. Supplemented by reference TRBV11-2 and TRBJ2-1, the full variable domain reads EAGVAQSPRYKIIEKRQSVAFWCNPISGHATLYWYQQILGQGPKLLIQFQNNGVVDDSQLPKDRFSAERLKGVDSTLKIQPAKLEDSAVYLCASTSGGYNEQFFGPGTRLTVL.

V usage is TRBV28 and J usage is TRBJ2-7; no firm D call. The CDR3 is 11 residues long. Germline CDR1 is MDHEN and CDR2 is SYDVKM. CDR3 sequence (DNA): TGTGATGGGCGGCACTCCTACGAGCAGTACTTC. This translates into CDGRHSYEQYF.

The chain combines TRBV7-9 with TRBJ2-7, with D perhaps given as TRBD1 or TRBD2 (5 bases each). This CDR3 is 15 amino acids long. Germline CDR1 is SEHNR and CDR2 is FQNEAQ (reference sequence). Trimming took off 8 bases at V and 0 bases at J, with 17 bases between the two ends. CDR3 in amino acids: CASGTPRGYSYEQYF. CDR3 nucleotide sequence: TGTGCCAGCGGAACTCCGAGGGGCTACTCCTACGAGCAGTACTTC.

V is TRBV2 and J is TRBJ2-7; 11 bases align to TRBD1. V shed 3 bases, J shed 2 bases, and the junction held 3 bases outside the gene matches. The CDR3 has 15 residues. Germline V gene lookup returns CDR1 SNHLY and CDR2 FYNNEI. As DNA, the CDR3 is TGTGCCAGCAGTGATAAGGACAGGGGGCCCTACGAGCAGTACTTC. This sequence encodes CASSDKDRGPYEQYF.

The V gene is TRBV4-3, the J gene TRBJ1-2, with D hard to call. The CDR3 totals 18 residues. CDR1 LGHNA and CDR2 YSLEER come from the germline V gene. Trimming removed 0 bases at V and 0 bases at J, with 17 bases between. The CDR3 protein is CASSQDPRGGQANYGYTF. The DNA of the CDR3 is TGCGCCAGCAGCCAAGACCCTCGGGGAGGCCAAGCTAACTATGGCTACACCTTC.

V gene TRBV15 combines with J gene TRBJ1-1; D is perhaps TRBD1 (5 bases). V lost 1 base, J lost 4 bases, and 16 bases lay in between. The germline V gene has CDR1 LNHNV and CDR2 YYDKDF (reference sequence). The CDR3 loop spans 16 amino acids. CDR3 in amino acids: CATSRGGGWLGTEAFF. For the CDR3, the DNA is TGTGCCACCAGCAGAGGCGGGGGGTGGTTGGGCACTGAAGCTTTCTTT.

The V and J genes are TRBV7-9 and TRBJ2-1; 7 nucleotides agree with TRBD2. In germline, CDR1 is SEHNR, CDR2 FQNEAQ (reference sequence). The CDR3 is 16 residues long. V shed 3 bases and J 7 bases; nucleotides not matched to a gene: 12. The CDR3 region is CASSFFREDSRNEQFF. The CDR3 DNA follows: TGTGCCAGCAGCTTTTTTCGGGAGGACTCTCGAAATGAGCAGTTCTTC. Drawing the rest from reference TRBV7-9 and TRBJ2-1, the complete variable domain is DTGVSQNPRHKITKRGQNVTFRCDPISEHNRLYWYRQTLGQGPEFLTYFQNEAQLEKSRLLSDRFSAERPKGSFSTLEIQRTEQGDSAMYLCASSFFREDSRNEQFFGPGTRLTVL.

The CDR3 loop reads CAWSLTGSYGYTF. The CDR3 DNA reads as TGTGCCTGGAGTTTGACAGGGAGTTATGGCTACACCTTC. V gene TRBV30 combines with J gene TRBJ1-2, with 7 bases fitting TRBD1. The CDR3 spans 13 residues. From germline, CDR1 is GTSNPN and CDR2 SVGIG (reference sequence). The V and J ends lost 2 bases and 5 bases, in that order; junction bases with no gene match: 5.

This chain links TRBV18 with TRBJ1-2, with TRBD1 as a possible D gene (5 bases). CDR1 and CDR2 from the germline V gene are KGHSH and LQKENI. The CDR3 length is 13 residues. Trimming left V 4 bases short and J 7 bases short, with 13 bases between. In DNA form, the CDR3 reads TGTGCCAGCTCACTCAGGGTCGGCGGTGGCTACACCTTC. Translation: CASSLRVGGGYTF. Filled out from reference TRBV18 and TRBJ1-2, the complete variable domain reads NAGVMQNPRHLVRRRGQEARLRCSPMKGHSHVYWYRQLPEEGLKFMVYLQKENIIDESGMPKERFSAEFPKEGPSILRIQQVVRGDSAAYFCASSLRVGGGYTFGSGTRLTVV.

The chain has TRBV15 and TRBJ1-2, with D hard to call. The V gene's germline CDR1 is LNHNV and CDR2 YYDKDF (reference sequence). V shed 0 bases and J shed 5 bases, with 7 bases lying between them. The CDR3 runs to 13 residues. The CDR3: CATSRDPVYGYTF. The CDR3, as DNA: TGTGCCACCAGCAGAGATCCAGTTTATGGCTACACCTTC.

The rearrangement uses TRBV5-1 and TRBJ1-2; a possible D gene is TRBD1 (6 bases). CDR1 and CDR2 (germline): SGHRS, YFSETQ. The CDR3 has 18 amino acids. V was trimmed by 1 base and J by 3 bases, leaving 22 bases between them. CDR3 sequence reads: CASSLRYRERLLDYGYTF. The CDR3 nucleotides are TGCGCCAGCAGCTTGAGGTACAGGGAAAGGTTGCTTGACTATGGCTACACCTTC.

The V call is TRBV19, the J call TRBJ2-2; the D call may be TRBD1 or TRBD2 (6 bases each). This CDR3 has 15 amino acids. Deletions cut 8 bases from V and 10 bases from J, with 23 bases between. In germline, CDR1 is LNHDA, CDR2 SQIVND (reference sequence). CDR3 in amino acids: CASSQGTRHSEELFF. CDR3 in DNA: TGTGCCAGTTCTCAGGGGACTCGCCACTCGGAGGAGCTGTTTTTT.

This chain uses TRBV19 with TRBJ2-7; D may be TRBD2 (5 bases). CDR3 length: 13 residues. The germline CDR1 and CDR2 sequences are LNHDA and SQIVND (reference sequence). V lost 5 bases and J lost 5, with 13 bases in between. CDR3 coding DNA: TGTGCCAGTAGTCGCCACGGGGTACACGAGCAGTACTTC. Its protein product is CASSRHGVHEQYF.

V is TRBV14 and J is TRBJ2-1, with 10 bases that match TRBD2. The junction had 9 bases not matched to a gene; V was cut back by 5 bases and J by 5 bases. The germline CDR1 and CDR2 sequences are SGHDN and FVKESK. The CDR3 covers 16 residues. This CDR3 reads CASSSPTSGLDNEQFF. The CDR3 coding sequence is TGTGCCAGCAGCTCCCCGACTAGCGGGCTCGACAATGAGCAGTTCTTC. Full variable domain (remainder filled in from reference TRBV14 and TRBJ2-1): EAGVTQFPSHSVIEKGQTVTLRCDPISGHDNLYWYRRVMGKEIKFLLHFVKESKQDESGMPNNRFLAERTGGTYSTLKVQPAELEDSGVYFCASSSPTSGLDNEQFFGPGTRLTVL.

This chain connects TRBV5-5 to TRBJ2-7; 10 bases are a match to TRBD2. CDR3 length: 17 amino acids. CDR1 SGHKS and CDR2 YYEKEE come from the germline V gene (reference sequence). V shed 1 base, J shed 0 bases, and the junction held 7 bases outside the gene matches. Here the CDR3 DNA reads TGTGCCAGCAGCTTGTCCTCTAGCGGGAGTCCCTCCTACGAGCAGTACTTC. Translated, it gives CASSLSSSGSPSYEQYF.

J is TRBJ2-7 and V is TRBV20-1, with D possibly being TRBD2 (5 bases). Germline CDR1 DFQATT, CDR2 SNEGSKA (reference sequence). The V end lost 7 bases, the J end lost 1 base, and 8 bases lay between the germline ends. The CDR3 contains 11 residues. CDR3 DNA sequence: TGCAGTGTCCAGCGGTCCTACGAGCAGTACTTC. This gives the protein CSVQRSYEQYF.

The chain has TRBV7-4 and TRBJ2-1; TRBD2 matches 11 bases. V trimming: 5 bases; J trimming: 0 bases; junction bases outside the gene matches: 9. Germline loops: CDR1 SGHVT, CDR2 SQSDAQ. This CDR3 contains 18 residues. The chain's CDR3 is CASSPGLADRSSYNEQFF. For the CDR3, the DNA is TGTGCCAGCAGCCCGGGACTAGCGGACAGGAGCTCCTACAATGAGCAGTTCTTC.

The chain joins TRBV19 to TRBJ2-1, with D possibly being TRBD1 (5 bases). Deletions cut 6 bases from V and 4 bases from J, with 13 bases between. The CDR3 consists of 14 residues. The germline CDR1 and CDR2 sequences are LNHDA and SQIVND (reference sequence). CDR3 nucleotide sequence: TGTGCCAGTAGGCTTTCCAGGGATTACAATGAGCAGTTCTTC. Protein product: CASRLSRDYNEQFF. The complete variable domain, with remaining parts taken from reference TRBV19 and TRBJ2-1, reads DGGITQSPKYLFRKEGQNVTLSCEQNLNHDAMYWYRQDPGQGLRLIYYSQIVNDFQKGDIAEGYSVSREKKESFPLTVTSAQKNPTAFYLCASRLSRDYNEQFFGPGTRLTVL.

The rearrangement links TRBV5-6 to TRBJ1-1; D gene ambiguous. Germline values: CDR1 SGHDT, CDR2 YYEEEE. This CDR3 comprises 12 residues. Trimming removed 4 bases at V and 4 bases at J, with 8 bases between. The CDR3 nucleotides read TGTGCCAGCAGCGCGGATCGCACTGAAGCTTTCTTT. This encodes CASSADRTEAFF.

The genes are TRBV18 and TRBJ2-1, with 7 positions matching TRBD2. This CDR3 has 16 amino acids. The germline V gene has CDR1 KGHSH and CDR2 LQKENI. The junction had 11 bases not matched to a gene; V was cut back by 4 bases and J by 5 bases. In nucleotides, the CDR3 is TGTGCCAGCTCACGACTAGCTCGACTGGAGGACAATGAGCAGTTCTTC. This encodes CASSRLARLEDNEQFF.

The V call is TRBV28, the J call TRBJ1-5, with a weak D call TRBD1 (5 bases). Germline CDR1 reads MDHEN; CDR2 reads SYDVKM. The CDR3 sequence is 17 residues long. Deletions cut 6 bases from V and 7 bases from J, with 25 bases between. The CDR3 loop reads CASSQLGGGGRCQPQHF. DNA of the CDR3: TGTGCCAGCAGCCAATTGGGGGGAGGAGGTCGGTGCCAGCCCCAGCATTTT.

This clone was counted only a few times. The rearrangement joins TRBV5-1 to TRBJ1-1; D is unclear. The germline V gene has CDR1 SGHRS and CDR2 YFSETQ. The CDR3 sequence is 13 residues long. The V end lost 2 bases, the J end lost 7 bases, and 12 bases lay between the germline ends. CDR3 coding DNA: TGCGCCAGCAGCTTCCGCTGGCCCTTTGAAGCTTTCTTT. Amino acid sequence: CASSFRWPFEAFF.

The gene calls are TRBV29-1 and TRBJ1-2; perhaps TRBD1 as D (6 bases). There are 12 residues in the CDR3. The germline CDR1 and CDR2 sequences are SQVTM and ANQGSEA. V lost 4 bases, J lost 7 bases, and 13 bases lay in between. The CDR3 reads CSVARGPSGYTF. CDR3 sequence (DNA): TGCAGCGTTGCCCGGGGGCCTAGTGGCTACACCTTC.

This rearrangement joins TRBV27 to TRBJ1-1, with a possible D match to TRBD1 (6 bases). The germline V gene has CDR1 MNHEY and CDR2 SMNVEV (reference sequence). The CDR3 loop spans 16 amino acids. Trimming left V 2 bases short and J 2 bases short, with 15 bases between. The DNA for the CDR3 is TGTGCCAGCAGTTTAACTGATCGAGGGACAAACACTGAAGCTTTCTTT. Its protein product is CASSLTDRGTNTEAFF.

V gene TRBV25-1 combines with J gene TRBJ2-1, with D possibly matching TRBD1 (6 bases). The CDR3 is 18 residues long. Germline V CDR1 and CDR2: MGHDK, SYGVNS. V was cut by 0 bases and J by 7 bases, with 22 bases left in between. CDR3 in amino acids: CASSEYRAGTSGGNEQFF. The CDR3 DNA reads as TGTGCCAGCAGTGAATACCGCGCCGGGACATCGGGTGGGAATGAGCAGTTCTTC.

The chain recombines TRBV7-9 with TRBJ2-5; 9 positions match TRBD2. The CDR3 has 15 residues. V was clipped by 1 base and J by 4 bases; unmatched bases: 4. The germline V gene has CDR1 SEHNR and CDR2 FQNEAQ (reference sequence). CDR3 protein: CASSLGSGSGETQYF. CDR3 nucleotide sequence: TGTGCCAGCAGCTTAGGTAGCGGGAGTGGAGAGACCCAGTACTTC.